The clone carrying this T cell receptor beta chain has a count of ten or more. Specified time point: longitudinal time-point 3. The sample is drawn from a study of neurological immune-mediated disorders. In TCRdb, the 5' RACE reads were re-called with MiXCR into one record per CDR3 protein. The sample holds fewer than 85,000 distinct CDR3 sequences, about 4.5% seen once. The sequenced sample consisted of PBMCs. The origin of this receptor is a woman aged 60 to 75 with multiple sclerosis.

CDR3: CASSLLLGATGELFF. In nucleotides, the CDR3 is TGTGCCAGCAGTTTATTGCTAGGGGCCACCGGGGAGCTGTTTTTT. V and J are TRBV12-3 or TRBV12-4 and TRBJ2-2, with a tentative D call TRBD1 (5 bases). V lost 2 bases, J lost 4 bases, and 11 bases lay in between. The length of the CDR3 is 15 residues.